These T cell receptor beta chains were read from a single sample in a study of response to subunit inactivated influenza vaccine. TCRdb analysed the RT-PCR reads with MiXCR anew, one entry per CDR3 protein. The sample gives 650,000 to 700,000 distinct CDR3 sequences, around 14% of which show up once; more than 9% is in the top ten. The sequencing used PBMCs from blood, collected 11 to 12 days after vaccination. These TCRs come from a man aged 50 to 60 who received an inactivated influenza vaccine. Each CDR3 is given with its conserved first and last residue. A D gene is named only where the DNA matches it firmly. Expanded clones are given a class, and other clones once, few, many or no size at all.

abundance	v_gene	d_gene	j_gene	CDR3nt	CDR3aa
NA	TRBV7-8	NA	TRBJ1-5	TGTGCCAGCAGCTTCGGGAGAGCCCAAGGACCCCAGCATTTT	CASSFGRAQGPQHF
few	TRBV11-1	NA	TRBJ2-3	TGTGCCAGCAGCACCCGCCTAGACGGGGCAGATACGCAGTATTTT	CASSTRLDGADTQYF
few	TRBV25-1	TRBD1	TRBJ2-7	TGTGCCAGCAGTGGTCTGGACAGGGCCTACGAGCAGTACTTC	CASSGLDRAYEQYF
NA	TRBV10-3	NA	TRBJ2-7	TGTGCCATCAGTGAACCAGTCCTCTCCTACGAGCAGTACTTC	CAISEPVLSYEQYF
NA	TRBV14	NA	TRBJ1-4	TGTGCCAGCAGCCTCCAAATGAGGGATGAAAAACTGTTTTTT	CASSLQMRDEKLFF
NA	TRBV12-3/TRBV12-4	TRBD2	TRBJ2-7	TGTGCCAGCAGTTTTCCCCAAGCGGGGGTATACGAGCAGTACTTC	CASSFPQAGVYEQYF
few	TRBV12-3/TRBV12-4	TRBD2	TRBJ2-4	TGTGCCACCAGCCCGTCGGGGGGGGACATTCAGTACTTC	CATSPSGGDIQYF
few	TRBV7-2	TRBD2	TRBJ2-2	TGTGCCAGCAGCTGGAAAGTAGCGGGGGGCACCGGGGAGCTGTTTTTT	CASSWKVAGGTGELFF
many	TRBV2	TRBD1	TRBJ2-7	TGTGCCAGCAGCCTAGGACAGGCCGGAATCTACGAGCAGTACTTC	CASSLGQAGIYEQYF
NA	TRBV20-1	NA	TRBJ2-1	TGCAGTGCTAGACCCGGGACCAATTACAATGAGCAGTTCTTC	CSARPGTNYNEQFF
NA	TRBV5-1	NA	TRBJ2-6	TGCGCCAGCAGCTTGGACTTGGGCGCTGGGGCCAACGTCCTGACTTTC	CASSLDLGAGANVLTF
NA	TRBV27	TRBD1	TRBJ2-1	TGTGCCAGCAGTTTATCGCGGCAGGGGGTCTACAATGAGCAGTTCTTC	CASSLSRQGVYNEQFF
few	TRBV24-1	NA	TRBJ1-2	TGTGCCACCAGTGATGTTCGGCAGGGAACACTTCGCTACACCTTC	CATSDVRQGTLRYTF
few	TRBV20-1	TRBD2	TRBJ2-1	TGCAGTGCTAGAGGGACTAGAGGCAACAATGAGCAGTTCTTC	CSARGTRGNNEQFF
few	TRBV5-1	NA	TRBJ2-1	TGCGCCAGCAGCTTGGGCGGAATTTCCTACAATGAGCAGTTCTTC	CASSLGGISYNEQFF
NA	TRBV28	NA	TRBJ2-5	TGTGCCAGCAGTTTTCGGGGCCTCGGAGAGACCCAGTACTTC	CASSFRGLGETQYF
NA	TRBV9	TRBD1	TRBJ2-7	TGTGCCAGCAGCGCCCCCGGGACAGGGGTTTACAAGCAGTACTTC	CASSAPGTGVYKQYF
NA	TRBV7-8	NA	TRBJ2-2	TGTGCCAGCAGCCCATCCGGGGAGCTGTTTTTT	CASSPSGELFF
many	TRBV6-6	NA	TRBJ2-3	TGTGCCAGCAGTTACCGTTACTGGGATACGCAGTATTTT	CASSYRYWDTQYF
NA	TRBV28	TRBD1	TRBJ1-4	TGTGCCAGCAGTTCCGAGTCCGGGACAGAAAATGAAAAACTGTTTTTT	CASSSESGTENEKLFF
many	TRBV7-2	TRBD1	TRBJ2-7	TGTGCCAGCAGCTTGGACAGGGGAGGGTACGAGCAGTACTTC	CASSLDRGGYEQYF
NA	TRBV7-3	TRBD1	TRBJ2-5	TGTGCCAGCAGCACATCAGGGGGCTCGTTGTCGGAGACCCAGTACTTC	CASSTSGGSLSETQYF
few	TRBV6-2/TRBV6-3	NA	TRBJ2-2	TGTGCCAGCAGTTACTCTAAGGGCGTATCCGCGAACACCGGGGAGCTGTTTTTT	CASSYSKGVSANTGELFF
NA	TRBV10-2	NA	TRBJ2-2	TGCGCCACCTGGGATCCGATCGGGGAGCTGTTTTTT	CATWDPIGELFF
few	TRBV29-1	NA	TRBJ2-7	TGCAGCGTTGAAACGGCAGATACCTACGAGCAGTACTTC	CSVETADTYEQYF
NA	TRBV11-2	TRBD1	TRBJ2-2	TGTGCCAGCAGCTTAGTATTTGCGGGACAGGGGGCGGCCGGGGAGCTGTTTTTT	CASSLVFAGQGAAGELFF
NA	TRBV6-2/TRBV6-3	NA	TRBJ2-2	TGTGCCAGCAGCCCCCCCGGCCTGGGGGCGCCCACCGGGGAGCTGTTTTTT	CASSPPGLGAPTGELFF
NA	TRBV10-3	TRBD2	TRBJ2-3	TGTGCCTGCCGGGGGGTGAGCACAGATACGCAGTATTTT	CACRGVSTDTQYF
many	TRBV5-1	TRBD2	TRBJ2-3	TGCGCCAGCAGCTTACATAGCGGGAGGGCCCCAGATACGCAGTATTTT	CASSLHSGRAPDTQYF
many	TRBV5-1	TRBD1	TRBJ2-7	TGCGCCAGCAGCTATACCTGGACCGGGACAGGGTCCTACGAGCAGTACTTC	CASSYTWTGTGSYEQYF
NA	TRBV7-8	NA	TRBJ2-6	TGTGCCAGCAGCTTAGTTGGGCCCACAGCTTCTGGGGCCAACGTCCTGACTTTC	CASSLVGPTASGANVLTF
NA	TRBV6-1	NA	TRBJ2-7	TGTGCCAGCAGTGCAGACTTAACCTACGAGCAGTACTTC	CASSADLTYEQYF
NA	TRBV5-1	NA	TRBJ2-5	TGCGCCAGCAGCTTGCGTCGTTTGCACCCGAAGAATGAAGAGACCCAGTACTTC	CASSLRRLHPKNEETQYF
few	TRBV11-2	NA	TRBJ1-4	TGTGCCAGCAGCTTAGGCATCGGAGAAAAACTGTTTTTT	CASSLGIGEKLFF
NA	TRBV21-1	NA	TRBJ2-1	TGTGCCAGCAGCAAGCAAGCAGGGGGGGGACGGGCGTTCTTC	CASSKQAGGGRAFF
many	TRBV7-6	NA	TRBJ2-1	TGTGCCAGCAGCTTAGAGTCGGCGTCTACCTACAATGAGCAGTTCTTC	CASSLESASTYNEQFF
NA	TRBV6-1	NA	TRBJ1-5	TGTGCCACCTCCGGGGGCAGGGCTCAGCCCCAGCATTTT	CATSGGRAQPQHF
NA	TRBV28	NA	TRBJ1-2	TGTGCCAGCAGTTCCCCTAACCGGAACTATGGCTACACCTTC	CASSSPNRNYGYTF
NA	TRBV24-1	TRBD2	TRBJ2-3	TGTGCCACCAGAGCCCAAGCGGGAGGAACAGATACGCAGTATTTT	CATRAQAGGTDTQYF
NA	TRBV4-1	NA	TRBJ1-5	TGCGCCAGCAGCCAAGAGTACGGGGATCAGCCCCAGCATTTT	CASSQEYGDQPQHF
NA	TRBV7-9	TRBD2	TRBJ2-7	TGTGCCAGCAGCTTAGGGTGGGGCGGGAGCTCCTACGAGCAGTACTTC	CASSLGWGGSSYEQYF
few	TRBV5-8	TRBD1	TRBJ2-1	TGTGCCAGCACCTGGGGGACAGGGGTCTACAATGAGCAGTTCTTC	CASTWGTGVYNEQFF
NA	TRBV25-1	NA	TRBJ1-5	TGTGCCAGCAGTGAAAGCGCACATAATCAGCCCCAGCATTTT	CASSESAHNQPQHF
NA	TRBV7-9	NA	TRBJ2-7	TGTGCCAGCAGCTTAGATCTCAATCCCTACGAGCAGTACTTC	CASSLDLNPYEQYF
NA	TRBV7-2	NA	TRBJ2-3	TGTGCCAGCAGCTCTACTCCTATAAGCACAGATACGCAGTATTTT	CASSSTPISTDTQYF
few	TRBV15	NA	TRBJ2-3	TGTGCCACCAGCTCGTGGGGGGGCCTCACAGATACGCAGTATTTT	CATSSWGGLTDTQYF
few	TRBV5-1	NA	TRBJ1-2	TGCGCCAGCAGCTTTACCAGTACGACTGCTAACTATGGCTACACCTTC	CASSFTSTTANYGYTF